Listed below are T cell receptor beta chains from one sample, sequenced in a study of cytomegalovirus exposure and HLA in healthy donors. Produced via immunoSEQ multiplex PCR; TCRdb's table is partial and in-frame only. The sample includes over 150,000 clones, 80% of them seen just once. Material: PBMCs. The receptor set was obtained from a man aged 30 to 39 in good health and CMV-seropositive. Both conserved end residues are part of each CDR3.

TRBV25-1	TRBJ2-3	CASSESIGAASTDTQYF
TRBV30	TRBJ2-7	CAWSSSGAPREQYF
TRBV7-9	TRBJ2-3	CASSLEAGRTDTQYF
TRBV29-1	TRBJ1-4	CSVEGSGSTNEKLFF
TRBV4-1	TRBJ1-5	CASSQDLLGVGNQPQHF
TRBV6-5	TRBJ2-5	CASSYPQGARETQYF
TRBV19	TRBJ1-2	CASSIVTGHGYTF
TRBV6-1	TRBJ1-1	CASSESGENTEAFF
TRBV15	TRBJ2-7	CATSIPKTGGYEQYF
TRBV11-2	TRBJ1-2	CASSFKGTGDYGYTF
TRBV7-9	TRBJ2-5	CSSSSTSGGAGETQYF
TRBV28	TRBJ2-2	CASSRQANWNTGELFF
TRBV2	TRBJ2-5	CASWRGRGQGSGTQYF
TRBV7-9	TRBJ1-2	CASSPLGGTGGAPQGYTF
TRBV9	TRBJ1-5	CASSVSKKSGTGVYLGNQPQHF
TRBV30	TRBJ2-2	CAWYSGELFF
TRBV30	TRBJ1-1	CAWSRRTEAFF
TRBV5-1	TRBJ2-2	CASSLRPDRGFRYNTGELFF
TRBV18	TRBJ2-7	CASSPVGALGDEQYF
TRBV6-5	TRBJ2-3	CASSYVGGTDTQYF
TRBV7-9	TRBJ2-2	CASSTRTVVLLSGELFF
TRBV27	TRBJ1-1	CASSFRGYNTEAFF
TRBV19	TRBJ2-5	CASRDSGDSGGQTQYF
TRBV28	TRBJ2-7	CASSIPDISYEQYF
TRBV4-2	TRBJ2-7	CASSQVAGGNSYEQYF
TRBV7-3	TRBJ2-2	CASSLRGGTGELFF
TRBV6-1	TRBJ1-1	CASSIGQGEYTEAFF
TRBV7-6	TRBJ1-1	CASSRLNTEAFF
TRBV11-3	TRBJ2-5	CASSPAGAGLRETQYF
TRBV5-4	TRBJ1-2	CASSSTGNYGYTF
TRBV5-6	TRBJ1-5	CASSSITRSNQPQHF